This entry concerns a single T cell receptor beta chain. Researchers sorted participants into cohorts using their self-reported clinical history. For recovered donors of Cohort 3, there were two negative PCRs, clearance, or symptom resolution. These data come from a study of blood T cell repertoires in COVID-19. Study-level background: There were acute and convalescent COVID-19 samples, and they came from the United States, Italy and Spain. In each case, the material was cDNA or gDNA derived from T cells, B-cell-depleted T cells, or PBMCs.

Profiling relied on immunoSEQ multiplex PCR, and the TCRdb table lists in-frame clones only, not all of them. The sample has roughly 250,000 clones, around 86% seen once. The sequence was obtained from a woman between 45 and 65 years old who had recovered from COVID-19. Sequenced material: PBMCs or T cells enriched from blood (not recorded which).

CDR3 DNA sequence: TGTGCCAGCAGTGAAGCGCCCCGGGGCAATCAGCCCCAGCATTTT. It encodes CASSEAPRGNQPQHF. The genes are TRBV2 and TRBJ1-5; D remains ambiguous. The CDR3 covers 15 residues. V shed 0 bases and J shed 2 bases, with 8 bases lying between them. Germline V lookup: CDR1 SNHLY, CDR2 FYNNEI.